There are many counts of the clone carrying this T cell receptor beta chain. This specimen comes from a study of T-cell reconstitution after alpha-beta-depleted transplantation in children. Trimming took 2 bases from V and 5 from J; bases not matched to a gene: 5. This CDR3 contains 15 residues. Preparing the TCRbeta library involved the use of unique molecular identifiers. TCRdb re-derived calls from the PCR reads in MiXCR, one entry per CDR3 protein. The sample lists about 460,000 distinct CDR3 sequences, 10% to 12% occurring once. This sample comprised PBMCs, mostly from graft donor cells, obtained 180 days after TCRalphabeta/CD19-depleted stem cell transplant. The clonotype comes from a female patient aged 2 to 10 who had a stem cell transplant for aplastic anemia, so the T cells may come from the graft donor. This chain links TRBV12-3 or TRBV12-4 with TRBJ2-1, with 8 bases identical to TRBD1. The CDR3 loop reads CASSLSGTGHNEQFF. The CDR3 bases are TGTGCCAGCAGTTTATCTGGGACAGGCCACAATGAGCAGTTCTTC.